These T cell receptor beta chains were read from a single sample in a study of a mutant IDH1 vaccine in newly diagnosed glioma. Assay: immunoSEQ multiplex PCR; the TCRdb copy retains only in-frame clones and omits some. The sample yields 35,000 to 50,000 clones, 65% to 85% seen once. For these TCRs, the target antigens are not known. Here the sequenced sample was PBMCs, taken from a glioma patient whose treatment included an IDH1 peptide vaccine. The origin of the receptors is a man aged 40-55 years with glioma. Each CDR3 is given with its conserved first and last residue.

j_call v_call cdr3_aa
TRBJ2-3 TRBV4-1 CASTRVVGRTDTQYF
TRBJ2-5 TRBV29-1 CSVEGGGKETQYF
TRBJ1-2 TRBV28 CASGTSANNYGYTF
TRBJ2-1 TRBV6-6 CASRSTPAWEQFF
TRBJ2-7 TRBV9 CASSVGGDTSSYEQYF
TRBJ2-7 TRBV2 CASRGAYEQYF
TRBJ2-5 TRBV7-7 CASSGGQGQETQYF
TRBJ1-2 TRBV6-6 CASRVDRAGYTF
TRBJ2-7 TRBV5-4 CASNRDRGLEQYF
TRBJ2-4 TRBV29-1 CSARTSGRGDIQYF
TRBJ2-7 TRBV6-6 CASSRDSLDEQYF
TRBJ2-7 TRBV5-6 CASSLIDYEQYF
TRBJ1-2 TRBV7-2 CASSLVHGTGNGYTF
TRBJ1-3 TRBV6-5 CASKHTASGNTIYF
TRBJ1-5 TRBV19 CASSITGTVLSNQPQHF
TRBJ2-7 TRBV4-2 CASSRETASYEQYF
TRBJ2-2 TRBV4-1 CASSLQGVNTGELFF
TRBJ1-1 TRBV6-5 CASTNRRGHTEAFF
TRBJ2-1 TRBV18 CASSLAGGNNEQFF
TRBJ2-7 TRBV19 CASSGRGRSSGLYEQYF
TRBJ2-5 TRBV18 CASSPPPGKTQYF
TRBJ2-3 TRBV5-4 CASSVYLVGTDTQYF
TRBJ2-7 TRBV9 CASRSPGF
TRBJ1-4 TRBV5-1 CASSSGGRHEKLFF
TRBJ2-3 TRBV28 CASRPPSQAQYF
TRBJ2-7 TRBV4-1 CASSQGRTTSGSSYEQYF
TRBJ1-5 TRBV9 CASSLFHQPQHF
TRBJ2-3 TRBV19 CASKEGTGTDTQYF
TRBJ1-2 TRBV25-1 CASSGGDLYGYTF
TRBJ2-2 TRBV28 CASSPTGGIGELFF
TRBJ1-5 TRBV2 CASSANTYSNQPQHF
TRBJ2-2 TRBV2 CASSALGWTGELFF
TRBJ1-1 TRBV2 CASSWGNTEAFF
TRBJ1-3 TRBV7-2 CASSSNTGNTIYF
TRBJ2-6 TRBV6-6 CASSGTGANVLTF
TRBJ2-1 TRBV15 CATSRTSGSSSEQFF